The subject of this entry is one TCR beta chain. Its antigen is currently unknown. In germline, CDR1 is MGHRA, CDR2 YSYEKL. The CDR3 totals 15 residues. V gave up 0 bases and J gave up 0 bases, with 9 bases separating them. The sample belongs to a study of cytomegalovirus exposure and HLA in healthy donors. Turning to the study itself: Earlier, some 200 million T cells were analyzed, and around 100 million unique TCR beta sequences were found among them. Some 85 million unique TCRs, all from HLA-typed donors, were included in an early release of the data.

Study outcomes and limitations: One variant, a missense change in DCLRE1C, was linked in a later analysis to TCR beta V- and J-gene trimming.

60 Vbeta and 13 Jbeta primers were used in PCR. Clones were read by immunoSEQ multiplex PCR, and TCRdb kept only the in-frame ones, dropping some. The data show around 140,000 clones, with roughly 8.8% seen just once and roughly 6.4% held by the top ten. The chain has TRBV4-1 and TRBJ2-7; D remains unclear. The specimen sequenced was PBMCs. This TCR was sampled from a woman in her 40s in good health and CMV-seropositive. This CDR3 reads CASSQEVSGSYEQYF. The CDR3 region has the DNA TGCGCCAGCAGCCAAGAGGTTTCAGGCTCCTACGAGCAGTACTTC.